The rows below give T cell receptor beta chains drawn from one sample of a study of T cell responses to AZD1222 COVID-19 vaccine. The repertoire was sequenced with immunoSEQ multiplex PCR; TCRdb's copy has only in-frame clones and lacks some. Among over 130,000 clones listed, 85% to 95% were seen once. Sequenced here: peripheral blood, sampled 28 days after the second AZD1222 dose. Receptor source: an adult who received the AZD1222 COVID-19 vaccine. Both conserved end residues are part of each CDR3. The D gene is left open where the match is weak. Size tells how often a clone was seen (once, few, many) or the class of an expanded clone, and some rows leave it out.

d_call: NA
j_call: TRBJ2-1
clone_size: once
v_call: TRBV14
cdr3_aa: CASSPGGAGTPYNEQFF
cdr3_nt: TGTGCCAGCAGCCCTGGGGGGGCCGGGACACCTTACAATGAGCAGTTCTTC

d_call: NA
j_call: TRBJ2-7
clone_size: NA
v_call: TRBV2
cdr3_aa: CASSEALRQEQYF
cdr3_nt: TGTGCCAGCAGTGAAGCGCTTCGACAGGAGCAGTACTTC

d_call: NA
j_call: TRBJ1-1
clone_size: NA
v_call: TRBV12-3/TRBV12-4
cdr3_aa: CASSLGQPEAFF
cdr3_nt: TGTGCCAGCAGCCTTGGACAACCAGAAGCTTTCTTT

d_call: NA
j_call: TRBJ1-2
clone_size: once
v_call: TRBV5-1
cdr3_aa: CASSFSTANYGYTF
cdr3_nt: TGCGCCAGCAGCTTCTCGACAGCTAACTATGGCTACACCTTC

d_call: NA
j_call: TRBJ1-3
clone_size: NA
v_call: TRBV7-9
cdr3_aa: CASRENGGSGNTIYF
cdr3_nt: TGTGCCAGCAGGGAAAACGGAGGCTCTGGAAACACCATATATTTT

d_call: TRBD1
j_call: TRBJ1-2
clone_size: NA
v_call: TRBV27
cdr3_aa: CASSLSRTGAFNYGYTF
cdr3_nt: TGTGCCAGCAGTTTATCGCGGACAGGGGCTTTTAACTATGGCTACACCTTC

d_call: NA
j_call: TRBJ2-4
clone_size: NA
v_call: TRBV12-3/TRBV12-4
cdr3_aa: CASSLIQENIQYF
cdr3_nt: TGTGCCAGCAGTTTAATCCAGGAAAACATTCAGTACTTC

d_call: TRBD1
j_call: TRBJ1-4
clone_size: NA
v_call: TRBV12-3/TRBV12-4
cdr3_aa: CASSDRGSEKLFF
cdr3_nt: TGTGCCAGCAGTGACAGGGGCAGTGAAAAACTGTTTTTT

d_call: NA
j_call: TRBJ2-1
clone_size: NA
v_call: TRBV6-1
cdr3_aa: CASSEVQGSYNEQFF
cdr3_nt: TGTGCCAGCAGTGAAGTACAAGGTTCCTACAATGAGCAGTTCTTC

d_call: TRBD1
j_call: TRBJ1-1
clone_size: few
v_call: TRBV6-5
cdr3_aa: CASSPFTGDNNEAFF
cdr3_nt: TGTGCCAGCAGTCCGTTCACAGGGGATAATAATGAAGCTTTCTTT

d_call: NA
j_call: TRBJ2-7
clone_size: NA
v_call: TRBV3-1/TRBV3-2
cdr3_aa: CASSQEGERKQYF
cdr3_nt: TGTGCCAGCAGCCAAGAAGGGGAAAGGAAGCAGTACTTC

d_call: NA
j_call: TRBJ2-5
clone_size: NA
v_call: TRBV7-8
cdr3_aa: CASNPRASVQETQYF
cdr3_nt: TGTGCCAGCAATCCCCGGGCCAGCGTCCAAGAGACCCAGTACTTC

d_call: NA
j_call: TRBJ1-6
clone_size: NA
v_call: TRBV7-2
cdr3_aa: CASSLSAPGLNSPLHF
cdr3_nt: TGTGCCAGCAGCTTATCCGCCCCGGGCCTCAATTCACCCCTCCACTTT

d_call: NA
j_call: TRBJ2-3
clone_size: NA
v_call: TRBV28
cdr3_aa: CASRVPGTDTQYF
cdr3_nt: TGTGCCAGCAGGGTACCGGGCACAGATACGCAGTATTTT

d_call: NA
j_call: TRBJ1-3
clone_size: once
v_call: TRBV7-6
cdr3_aa: CASSPGEGQRVGNTIYF
cdr3_nt: TGTGCCAGCAGCCCAGGGGAGGGGCAGCGAGTCGGAAACACCATATATTTT

d_call: TRBD1
j_call: TRBJ1-2
clone_size: NA
v_call: TRBV6-5
cdr3_aa: CASSFGQANYGYTF
cdr3_nt: TGTGCCAGCAGTTTCGGACAGGCTAACTATGGCTACACCTTC

d_call: NA
j_call: TRBJ1-3
clone_size: NA
v_call: TRBV5-1
cdr3_aa: CASSRNQGTGNTIYF
cdr3_nt: TGCGCCAGCAGCCGAAACCAGGGGACTGGAAACACCATATATTTT

d_call: TRBD2
j_call: TRBJ2-3
clone_size: NA
v_call: TRBV9
cdr3_aa: CASSARLAVTDTQYF
cdr3_nt: TGTGCCAGCAGCGCCCGACTAGCGGTCACAGATACGCAGTATTTT

d_call: NA
j_call: TRBJ1-2
clone_size: NA
v_call: TRBV12-3/TRBV12-4
cdr3_aa: CASSFRRPGGYTF
cdr3_nt: TGTGCCAGCAGTTTCCGTAGACCCGGTGGCTACACCTTC

d_call: NA
j_call: TRBJ1-6
clone_size: NA
v_call: TRBV5-6
cdr3_aa: CASSPGFPSSYNSPLHF
cdr3_nt: TGTGCCAGCAGCCCCGGGTTCCCGAGCTCCTATAATTCACCCCTCCACTTT

d_call: NA
j_call: TRBJ2-7
clone_size: NA
v_call: TRBV18
cdr3_aa: CASSPESQSYYEQYF
cdr3_nt: TGTGCCAGCTCACCGGAATCACAGAGTTACTACGAGCAGTACTTC

d_call: NA
j_call: TRBJ1-4
clone_size: NA
v_call: TRBV7-9
cdr3_aa: CASSRTEKLFF
cdr3_nt: TGTGCCAGCAGCCGTACTGAAAAACTGTTTTTT

d_call: NA
j_call: TRBJ1-2
clone_size: NA
v_call: TRBV16
cdr3_aa: CASSQSFVETGLYGYTF
cdr3_nt: TGTGCCAGCAGCCAATCGTTTGTAGAGACAGGCCTCTATGGCTACACCTTC

d_call: NA
j_call: TRBJ2-3
clone_size: NA
v_call: TRBV30
cdr3_aa: CALNGGADTQYF
cdr3_nt: TGTGCCCTAAACGGGGGTGCAGATACGCAGTATTTT

d_call: NA
j_call: TRBJ2-5
clone_size: NA
v_call: TRBV30
cdr3_aa: CAWSVLAGTGETQYF
cdr3_nt: TGTGCCTGGAGTGTACTCGCGGGAACCGGGGAGACCCAGTACTTC

d_call: NA
j_call: TRBJ1-2
clone_size: NA
v_call: TRBV5-1
cdr3_aa: CASREAPYEDYTF
cdr3_nt: TGCGCCAGCAGGGAGGCACCCTATGAGGACTACACCTTC

d_call: TRBD1
j_call: TRBJ1-2
clone_size: NA
v_call: TRBV2
cdr3_aa: CASSETGGGKSNYGYTF
cdr3_nt: TGTGCCAGCAGTGAAACAGGGGGCGGGAAATCTAACTATGGCTACACCTTC

d_call: NA
j_call: TRBJ1-1
clone_size: NA
v_call: TRBV9
cdr3_aa: CASSVGRGPNTEAFF
cdr3_nt: TGTGCCAGCAGCGTAGGACGAGGGCCCAACACTGAAGCTTTCTTT

d_call: NA
j_call: TRBJ2-7
clone_size: NA
v_call: TRBV30
cdr3_aa: CAWTSDTTYEQYF
cdr3_nt: TGTGCCTGGACCTCGGACACCACCTACGAGCAGTACTTC

d_call: TRBD1
j_call: TRBJ1-1
clone_size: once
v_call: TRBV3-1/TRBV3-2
cdr3_aa: CASSQGPDRASNTEAFF
cdr3_nt: TGTGCCAGCAGCCAAGGCCCGGACAGGGCCTCTAACACTGAAGCTTTCTTT

d_call: NA
j_call: TRBJ1-2
clone_size: NA
v_call: TRBV2
cdr3_aa: CASNTDTANYGYTF
cdr3_nt: TGTGCCAGCAACACAGACACCGCTAACTATGGCTACACCTTC

d_call: NA
j_call: TRBJ2-5
clone_size: NA
v_call: TRBV6-6
cdr3_aa: CASSYAGNQETQYF
cdr3_nt: TGTGCCAGCAGTTACGCGGGGAACCAAGAGACCCAGTACTTC

d_call: NA
j_call: TRBJ2-2
clone_size: NA
v_call: TRBV15
cdr3_aa: CATRRVANTGELFF
cdr3_nt: TGTGCCACCAGGCGGGTAGCGAACACCGGGGAGCTGTTTTTT

d_call: NA
j_call: TRBJ2-4
clone_size: NA
v_call: TRBV11-2
cdr3_aa: CASSSSRITRPNIQYF
cdr3_nt: TGTGCCAGCAGCTCCTCGAGGATTACGAGGCCAAACATTCAGTACTTC

d_call: NA
j_call: TRBJ2-3
clone_size: NA
v_call: TRBV4-1
cdr3_aa: CASSTMPSVLQDTQYF
cdr3_nt: TGCGCCAGCAGCACAATGCCCTCGGTCCTCCAAGATACGCAGTATTTT

d_call: TRBD1
j_call: TRBJ1-2
clone_size: NA
v_call: TRBV12-3/TRBV12-4
cdr3_aa: CATPGDRGEGYTF
cdr3_nt: TGTGCCACTCCGGGAGACAGGGGCGAAGGCTACACCTTC

d_call: TRBD2
j_call: TRBJ2-2
clone_size: NA
v_call: TRBV6-2/TRBV6-3
cdr3_aa: CASSYGTSGTAGELFF
cdr3_nt: TGTGCCAGCAGTTACGGGACTAGCGGGACGGCCGGGGAGCTGTTTTTT

d_call: NA
j_call: TRBJ1-5
clone_size: NA
v_call: TRBV15
cdr3_aa: CATSNQRRAGGYQPQHF
cdr3_nt: TGTGCCACCAGCAACCAGAGGAGGGCAGGAGGCTATCAGCCCCAGCATTTT

d_call: NA
j_call: TRBJ1-1
clone_size: NA
v_call: TRBV6-2/TRBV6-3
cdr3_aa: CASSWTPLAEAFF
cdr3_nt: TGTGCCAGCAGCTGGACACCGTTGGCTGAAGCTTTCTTT

d_call: NA
j_call: TRBJ1-1
clone_size: NA
v_call: TRBV27
cdr3_aa: CASSSGPGRGRGTEAFF
cdr3_nt: TGTGCCAGCAGTTCCGGCCCGGGCCGCGGTCGCGGCACTGAAGCTTTCTTT

d_call: TRBD1
j_call: TRBJ2-1
clone_size: NA
v_call: TRBV24-1
cdr3_aa: CATSERQGANNEQFF
cdr3_nt: TGTGCCACCAGTGAGCGACAGGGTGCCAACAATGAGCAGTTCTTC

d_call: NA
j_call: TRBJ2-3
clone_size: NA
v_call: TRBV11-3
cdr3_aa: CASSLGGTDTQYF
cdr3_nt: TGTGCCAGCAGCTTAGGGGGCACAGATACGCAGTATTTT

d_call: TRBD2
j_call: TRBJ2-1
clone_size: NA
v_call: TRBV27
cdr3_aa: CASSGAGVRAFGQFF
cdr3_nt: TGTGCCAGCAGTGGGGCGGGGGTCCGCGCATTCGGGCAGTTCTTC

d_call: TRBD1
j_call: TRBJ2-3
clone_size: medium-sized
v_call: TRBV3-1/TRBV3-2
cdr3_aa: CASSLSWTGGNTDTQYF
cdr3_nt: TGTGCCAGCAGCCTCTCGTGGACAGGGGGCAATACAGATACGCAGTATTTT

d_call: NA
j_call: TRBJ1-1
clone_size: once
v_call: TRBV9
cdr3_aa: CASSVVPENTEAFF
cdr3_nt: TGTGCCAGCAGCGTAGTTCCAGAGAACACTGAAGCTTTCTTT